Below are 29 T cell receptor beta chains sequenced from a single sample in a study of blood T cell repertoires in COVID-19. Repertoires were generated with immunoSEQ multiplex PCR, while TCRdb's copy carries only in-frame clones and drops some. The data contain about 160,000 clones, approximately 84% of them seen just once; the ten biggest clones take up approximately 22%. The sample consisted of peripheral blood. These receptors all come from a woman of 80 years or more with acute or convalescent COVID-19.

This clone is a singleton in its sample. The chain couples TRBV5-1 to TRBJ1-4; a possible D gene is TRBD1 (6 bases). Per the germline V gene, CDR1 is SGHRS and CDR2 is YFSETQ. The CDR3 runs to 15 residues. The V end lost 0 bases, the J end lost 5 bases, and 11 bases lay between the germline ends. The CDR3 sequence is CASSLAGQGNEKLFF. CDR3 nucleotide sequence: TGCGCCAGCAGCTTGGCCGGGCAGGGGAATGAAAAACTGTTTTTT.

On this clone: Additional DNA sequences in this sample encode the identical CDR3. The chain links TRBV5-1 to TRBJ1-6; TRBD1 aligns across 9 bases. Trimming took 2 bases from V and 6 from J; bases not matched to a gene: 0. Germline CDR1 SGHRS, CDR2 YFSETQ. The CDR3 runs to 14 residues. The CDR3 DNA sequence: TGCGCCAGCAGCTTACAGGGGGCTAATTCACCCCTCCACTTT. Its protein product is CASSLQGANSPLHF. Looking up the rest from reference TRBV5-1 and TRBJ1-6 gives the full variable domain: KAGVTQTPRYLIKTRGQQVTLSCSPISGHRSVSWYQQTPGQGLQFLFEYFSETQRNKGNFPGRFSGRQFSNSRSEMNVSTLELGDSALYLCASSLQGANSPLHFGNGTRLTVT.

This clone was seen only a few times. The V gene is TRBV7-9, the J gene TRBJ2-2; TRBD2 might be the D (6 bases). Germline V gene sequence: CDR1 SEHNR, CDR2 FQNEAQ (reference sequence). V shed 8 bases and J shed 5 bases, with 12 bases lying between them. This CDR3 contains 13 residues. The CDR3 DNA reads TGTGCCAGCGGGAGGTCGGAAACCGGGGAGCTGTTTTTT. This translates into CASGRSETGELFF.

The chain has TRBV18 and TRBJ2-1, with D possibly matching TRBD2 (6 bases). This CDR3 has 17 residues. From germline, CDR1 is KGHSH and CDR2 LQKENI. V lost 8 bases and J 7 bases, leaving 27 bases between the germline ends. The CDR3: CASATDPTGVGRNEQFF. DNA for the CDR3: TGTGCCAGCGCGACCGACCCCACGGGGGTAGGTAGAAATGAGCAGTTCTTC. Full variable domain (outside the CDR3, taken from reference TRBV18 and TRBJ2-1): NAGVMQNPRHLVRRRGQEARLRCSPMKGHSHVYWYRQLPEEGLKFMVYLQKENIIDESGMPKERFSAEFPKEGPSILRIQQVVRGDSAAYFCASATDPTGVGRNEQFFGPGTRLTVL.

This rearrangement joins TRBV18 to TRBJ2-2; TRBD1 is a possible D gene (5 bases). CDR1 KGHSH and CDR2 LQKENI come from the germline V gene. The CDR3 runs 15 residues. Trimming took 5 bases from V and 1 from J, leaving 11 bases between them. Here the CDR3 reads CASSGLTVNTGELFF. For the CDR3, the DNA is TGTGCCAGCTCAGGTCTGACAGTGAACACCGGGGAGCTGTTTTTT.

V gene TRBV30 combines with J gene TRBJ2-7; D is unclear. Between the trimmed V and J ends, which lost 5 bases and 4 bases, there was a span of 6 bases. From germline, CDR1 is GTSNPN and CDR2 SVGIG (reference sequence). This CDR3 comprises 10 residues. CDR3 coding DNA: TGTGCCTGGGGTATGTACGAGCAGTACTTC. Its protein is CAWGMYEQYF.

CDR3 nucleotide sequence: TGCGCCAGCAGCTTGGGGGACTTCGTCGGTCGAACCCAGTACTTC. Protein product: CASSLGDFVGRTQYF. The genes are TRBV5-1 and TRBJ2-5; TRBD2 might be the D (6 bases). V was trimmed by 0 bases and J by 8 bases, leaving 17 bases between them. Germline V gives CDR1 SGHRS, CDR2 YFSETQ. The CDR3 contains 15 residues.

This chain connects TRBV19 to TRBJ2-7; 11 bases match TRBD2. Germline CDR1 LNHDA, CDR2 SQIVND (reference sequence). This CDR3 spans 18 amino acids. The V gene end was trimmed by 2 bases and the J gene end by 0 bases; junction bases not matched to a gene: 9. The CDR3 reads CASSIFGTSGSLSYEQYF. CDR3 coding DNA: TGTGCCAGTAGTATATTCGGGACTAGCGGCTCCCTCTCCTACGAGCAGTACTTC.

The chain joins TRBV5-1 to TRBJ2-5; TRBD2 agrees at 7 bases. Germline V lookup: CDR1 SGHRS, CDR2 YFSETQ. This CDR3 is built from 15 residues. J lost 4 bases, V lost 4 bases, and 10 bases had no gene match. The chain's CDR3 is CASSTWMAGVETQYF. The DNA of the CDR3 is TGCGCCAGCAGCACTTGGATGGCGGGAGTAGAGACCCAGTACTTC.

CDR3 coding DNA: TGTGCCAGCAGCAACACGAAGTCCTACGAGCAGTACTTC. As protein: CASSNTKSYEQYF. The chain uses TRBV11-2 and TRBJ2-7; no clear D gene. CDR1 is SGHAT, CDR2 FQNNGV, per germline. The CDR3 loop spans 13 amino acids. V lost 5 bases and J lost 1, with 9 bases in between.

The chain recombines TRBV19 with TRBJ1-2, with TRBD1 as a possible D gene (5 bases). CDR1 LNHDA and CDR2 SQIVND come from the germline V gene (reference sequence). Trimming removed 3 bases at V and 3 bases at J, with 8 bases between. The CDR3 contains 13 residues. CDR3 protein: CASSIGGDYGYTF. DNA for the CDR3: TGTGCCAGTAGTATTGGGGGGGACTATGGCTACACCTTC.

This rearrangement joins TRBV5-1 to TRBJ2-1; 7 bases match TRBD2. Germline V gene lookup returns CDR1 SGHRS and CDR2 YFSETQ. V dropped 4 bases and J dropped 4; count of bases not matched to a gene: 8. The CDR3 sequence is 15 residues long. The CDR3 DNA reads TGCGCCAGCAGCGCCCGGGAGGTCCGGTACAATGAGCAGTTCTTC. Its translation is CASSAREVRYNEQFF.

V gene TRBV4-1 combines with J gene TRBJ2-1, with TRBD2 matching over 10 bases. Germline V gene data show CDR1 as MGHRA and CDR2 as YSYEKL. The CDR3 has 18 amino acids. V shed 0 bases, J shed 9 bases, and the junction held 14 bases outside the gene matches. This CDR3 reads CASSQDVQREGLRIEQFF. CDR3 DNA sequence: TGCGCCAGCAGCCAAGACGTTCAGCGGGAGGGCCTAAGAATTGAGCAGTTCTTC.

The V and J genes are TRBV5-1 and TRBJ2-1; D is perhaps TRBD1 (6 bases). CDR1 and CDR2 (germline): SGHRS, YFSETQ. The length of the CDR3 is 15 residues. Trimming cost V 4 bases and J 6 bases, with 17 bases left between them. This CDR3 reads CASSPGVLSVNEQFF. For the CDR3, the DNA is TGCGCCAGCAGCCCAGGGGTCCTTTCTGTCAATGAGCAGTTCTTC. Full variable domain (remainder filled in from reference TRBV5-1 and TRBJ2-1): KAGVTQTPRYLIKTRGQQVTLSCSPISGHRSVSWYQQTPGQGLQFLFEYFSETQRNKGNFPGRFSGRQFSNSRSEMNVSTLELGDSALYLCASSPGVLSVNEQFFGPGTRLTVL.

To note about this clone: The junction shows a germline mismatch at one end, possibly a read error. V gene TRBV2 combines with J gene TRBJ2-7; possibly TRBD1 for D (6 bases). The CDR3 loop spans 12 amino acids. Germline V gene lookup returns CDR1 SNHLY and CDR2 FYNNEI. CDR3 coding DNA: TGTGCCAGCAGTCCGGACAGAGCTTTCGGAAACTTC. Its protein is CASSPDRAFGNF.

Only one count was recorded for this clone. CDR3 protein: CASSWQGGDTEAFF. In DNA, the CDR3 is TGTGCCAGCAGCTGGCAGGGGGGAGACACTGAAGCTTTCTTT. The chain is built from TRBV11-2 and TRBJ1-1, with 7 nucleotides matching TRBD1. Trimming took 4 bases from V and 3 from J; bases not matched to a gene: 5. The V gene's germline CDR1 is SGHAT and CDR2 FQNNGV. CDR3 length: 14 amino acids.

The V call is TRBV6-5, the J call TRBJ2-7; 8 bases map to TRBD1. The CDR3 has 13 amino acids. Trimming removed 5 bases from V and 7 bases from J; junction bases left unmatched: 7. Germline V lookup: CDR1 MNHEY, CDR2 SVGAGI. The CDR3 sequence: CASSLRDRREQYF. The CDR3 DNA is TGTGCCAGCAGTCTTCGGGACAGGAGGGAGCAGTACTTC.

This clone was found once. The gene calls are TRBV18 and TRBJ1-1, with 8 bases lining up with TRBD1. Germline V gives CDR1 KGHSH, CDR2 LQKENI. V was clipped by 4 bases and J by 0 bases; unmatched bases: 7. The CDR3 totals 16 residues. This CDR3 reads CASSLTGAPLNTEAFF. CDR3 in DNA: TGTGCCAGCTCACTGACAGGGGCCCCCCTGAACACTGAAGCTTTCTTT.

The V and J genes are TRBV7-8 and TRBJ2-7; D unclear. Trimming removed 1 base at V and 2 bases at J, with 12 bases between. CDR3 length: 15 residues. In germline, CDR1 is SGHVS, CDR2 FQNEAQ. This CDR3 is CASSLVSGRTYEQYF. CDR3 bases: TGTGCCAGCAGCTTAGTTTCAGGAAGGACCTACGAGCAGTACTTC.

This chain joins TRBV2 and TRBJ1-4; D gene unclear. V dropped 6 bases and J dropped 7 bases, with 15 bases sitting between them. The V gene's germline CDR1 is SNHLY and CDR2 FYNNEI. The CDR3 is 14 amino acids. CDR3 in DNA: TGTGCCAGCAGACCCCGGGATCTGGGTGAAAAACTGTTTTTT. It is translated as CASRPRDLGEKLFF.

This rearrangement joins TRBV14 to TRBJ2-1; tentative D call: TRBD2 (6 bases). This CDR3 is 20 amino acids long. Germline CDR1 SGHDN, CDR2 FVKESK. The V and J ends lost 6 bases and 2 bases respectively, with 29 bases between them. As DNA, the CDR3 is TGTGCCAGCAGTCCTCTCAGGCAATTTTGGGGGGTACGGACCTACAATGAGCAGTTCTTC. It encodes CASSPLRQFWGVRTYNEQFF.

V gene TRBV3-1 (or the pseudogene TRBV3-2) combines with J gene TRBJ1-4; D call uncertain. The length of the CDR3 is 14 residues. The germline V gene encodes CDR1 LGHDT and CDR2 YNNKEL (reference sequence). Between the trimmed V and J ends, which lost 1 base and 8 bases, there was a span of 11 bases. The DNA for the CDR3 is TGTGCCAGCAGCCAAGCGTGGCACGGGGAAAAACTGTTTTTT. Protein product: CASSQAWHGEKLFF.

The chain carries TRBV29-1 and TRBJ2-1; 9 bases are a match to TRBD2. With 5 bases clipped from V and 6 bases from J, the junction kept 11 bases outside the gene matches. The length of the CDR3 is 15 residues. Germline CDR1 reads SQVTM; CDR2 reads ANQGSEA. CDR3 coding DNA: TGCAGCGTTCCGGATGGGACTAGCTCCCCCAATGAGCAGTTCTTC. Translated: CSVPDGTSSPNEQFF.

This chain connects TRBV19 to TRBJ1-5; D is perhaps TRBD1 (6 bases). CDR3 length: 15 amino acids. The germline V and J ends were trimmed by 6 bases and 7 bases, with 19 bases remaining between them. CDR1 is LNHDA and CDR2 is SQIVND in the germline V gene (reference sequence). The CDR3 DNA reads TGTGCCAGTAGCCGAGGGGGGGGTCGGGACCAGCCCCAGCATTTT. Translated: CASSRGGGRDQPQHF.

The rearrangement uses TRBV4-2 and TRBJ2-7, with TRBD1 identical over 7 bases. J gave up 5 bases and V 2 bases, and 3 bases lay outside the gene matches. The CDR3 is made up of 13 amino acids. In germline, CDR1 is LGHNA, CDR2 YNFKEQ. The CDR3 reads CASSQPGGNEQYF. In nucleotides, the CDR3 is TGTGCCAGCAGCCAACCAGGGGGTAACGAGCAGTACTTC.

V usage is TRBV2 and J usage is TRBJ2-4; 8 bases are shared with TRBD1. The CDR3 is 14 residues long. Germline CDR1 is SNHLY and CDR2 is FYNNEI. Unmatched junction bases numbered 4, after V lost 7 bases and J lost 2 bases. CDR3 loop: CASTGQGPKNIQYF. The DNA of the CDR3 is TGTGCCAGCACCGGACAGGGTCCCAAAAACATTCAGTACTTC.

This chain links TRBV30 with TRBJ2-7, with 8 bases matching TRBD1. CDR1 and CDR2 from the germline V gene are GTSNPN and SVGIG (reference sequence). The J segment lost 2 bases and the V segment lost 3 bases, leaving 9 bases of the junction unmatched. The CDR3 spans 15 residues. The CDR3 coding sequence is TGTGCCTGGAGCCCTGGGACAGGTTACACCTACGAGCAGTACTTC. This encodes CAWSPGTGYTYEQYF.

This clone was seen once. The chain links TRBV5-6 to TRBJ1-1; the D is unclear. Trimming shortened V by 4 bases and J by 4 bases, and 20 bases separated the two germline ends. Germline V gene data show CDR1 as SGHDT and CDR2 as YYEEEE. This CDR3 is 16 amino acids long. CDR3 region: CASSHGLGGRGTEAFF. As DNA, the CDR3 is TGTGCCAGCAGCCATGGACTGGGAGGTCGGGGCACTGAAGCTTTCTTT.

The chain is built from TRBV7-5 and TRBJ2-7; TRBD2, the table's D call, lacks a check against the DNA. TRBV7-5 is deemed a pseudogene. The CDR3 has 15 amino acids. In nucleotides, the CDR3 is TGTGTCAGAAGCTCCCGACTAGCGGGAGAGCGTGAGCAGTACTTC. It specifies CVRSSRLAGEREQYF.